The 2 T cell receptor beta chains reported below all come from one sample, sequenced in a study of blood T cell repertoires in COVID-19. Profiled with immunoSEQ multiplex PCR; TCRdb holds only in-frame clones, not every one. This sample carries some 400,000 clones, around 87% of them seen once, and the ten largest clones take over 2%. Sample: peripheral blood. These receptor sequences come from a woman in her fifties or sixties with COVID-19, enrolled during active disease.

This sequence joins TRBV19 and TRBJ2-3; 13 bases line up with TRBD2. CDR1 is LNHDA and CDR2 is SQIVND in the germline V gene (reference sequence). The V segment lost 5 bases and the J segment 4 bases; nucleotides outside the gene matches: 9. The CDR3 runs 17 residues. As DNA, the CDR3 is TGTGCCAGTAGTGCACTAGCGGGGGGGCCATTGGCAGATACGCAGTATTTT. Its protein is CASSALAGGPLADTQYF.

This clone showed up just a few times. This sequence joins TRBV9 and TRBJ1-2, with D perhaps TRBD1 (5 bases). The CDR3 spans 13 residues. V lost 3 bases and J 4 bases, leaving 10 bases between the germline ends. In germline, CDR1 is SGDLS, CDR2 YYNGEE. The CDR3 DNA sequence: TGTGCCAGCAGCGCCCAGGGACTCTATGGCTACACCTTC. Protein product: CASSAQGLYGYTF. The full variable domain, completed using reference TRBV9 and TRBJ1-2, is DSGVTQTPKHLITATGQRVTLRCSPRSGDLSVYWYQQSLDQGLQFLIQYYNGEERAKGNILERFSAQQFPDLHSELNLSSLELGDSALYFCASSAQGLYGYTFGSGTRLTVV.